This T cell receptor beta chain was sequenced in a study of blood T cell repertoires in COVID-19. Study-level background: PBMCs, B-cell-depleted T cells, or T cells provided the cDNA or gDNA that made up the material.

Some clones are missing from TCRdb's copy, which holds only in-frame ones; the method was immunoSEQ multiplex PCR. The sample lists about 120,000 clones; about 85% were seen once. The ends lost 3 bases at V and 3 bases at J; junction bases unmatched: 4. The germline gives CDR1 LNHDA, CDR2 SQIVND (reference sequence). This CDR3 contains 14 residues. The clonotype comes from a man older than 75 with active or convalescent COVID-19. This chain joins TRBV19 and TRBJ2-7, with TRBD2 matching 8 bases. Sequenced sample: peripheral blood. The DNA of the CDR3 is TGTGCCAGTAGTATCGGGACTAGTGACTACGAGCAGTACTTC. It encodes CASSIGTSDYEQYF. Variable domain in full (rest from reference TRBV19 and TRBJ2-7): DGGITQSPKYLFRKEGQNVTLSCEQNLNHDAMYWYRQDPGQGLRLIYYSQIVNDFQKGDIAEGYSVSREKKESFPLTVTSAQKNPTAFYLCASSIGTSDYEQYFGPGTRLTVT.